This TCR beta chain stems from a study of T cells in Graves' hyperthyroidism and ophthalmopathy. Whole-study context: Peripheral blood collection took place at initial diagnosis, before any treatment.

This clonotype came up a few times. What it binds is unknown. Trimming removed 6 bases at V and 6 bases at J, with 14 bases between. Germline V gene lookup returns CDR1 ENHRY and CDR2 SYGVKD. The CDR3 has 14 residues. TCR beta CDR3 sequences were amplified from RNA transcripts. A first-round RT-PCR of the TCR CDR3 used the HTBI primer set. TCRdb ran MiXCR on the multiplex PCR reads and lists one entry per CDR3 protein. This sample has under 350,000 distinct CDR3 sequences, with about 20% found just once. Study outcomes and limitations: Within blood appeared most thyroid clonotypes that had expanded above 0.001. Model-based prediction identified ophthalmopathy a median roughly 6.1 months prior to its onset.

Thyroid ultrasound, orbital computed tomography, clinical symptoms, and serum thyroxine and TRAb underpinned diagnoses. The chain joins TRBV10-3 to TRBJ1-4; a weak D match, TRBD1 (5 bases). This TCR was sampled from a woman aged 45-65 years with Graves' hyperthyroidism. The specimen sequenced was blood. Written as DNA, the CDR3 is TGTGCCATCAGCGACGCCGGGACGGATGAAAAACTGTTTTTT. Protein product: CAISDAGTDEKLFF.